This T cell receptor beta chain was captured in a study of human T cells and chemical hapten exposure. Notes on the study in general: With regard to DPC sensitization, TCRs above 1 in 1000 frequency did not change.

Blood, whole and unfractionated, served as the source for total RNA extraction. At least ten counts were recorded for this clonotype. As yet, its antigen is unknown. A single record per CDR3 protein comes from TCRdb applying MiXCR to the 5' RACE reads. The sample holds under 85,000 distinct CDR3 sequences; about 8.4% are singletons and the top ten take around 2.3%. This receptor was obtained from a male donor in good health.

CDR3 in DNA: TGCAGTGCTAGGTCGCATAGCGGGGGGACCTACGAGCAGTACTTC. It yields the protein CSARSHSGGTYEQYF. The chain combines TRBV20-1 with TRBJ2-7; TRBD2 matches 10 bases. This CDR3 comprises 15 residues. J was trimmed by 2 bases and V by 3 bases; bases with no gene match: 7. Germline V gene data show CDR1 as DFQATT and CDR2 as SNEGSKA (reference sequence).